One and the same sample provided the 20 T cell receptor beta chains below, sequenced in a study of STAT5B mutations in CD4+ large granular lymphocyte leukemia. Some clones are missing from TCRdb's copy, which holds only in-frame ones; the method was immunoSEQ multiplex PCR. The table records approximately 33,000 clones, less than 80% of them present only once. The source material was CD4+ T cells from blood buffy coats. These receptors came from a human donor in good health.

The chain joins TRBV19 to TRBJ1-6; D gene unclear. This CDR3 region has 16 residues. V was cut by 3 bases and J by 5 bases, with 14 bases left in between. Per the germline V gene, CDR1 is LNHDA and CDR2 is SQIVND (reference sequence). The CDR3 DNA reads TGTGCCAGTAGTATCCTCTGGGCAGCAGATAATTCACCCCTCCACTTT. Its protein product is CASSILWAADNSPLHF.

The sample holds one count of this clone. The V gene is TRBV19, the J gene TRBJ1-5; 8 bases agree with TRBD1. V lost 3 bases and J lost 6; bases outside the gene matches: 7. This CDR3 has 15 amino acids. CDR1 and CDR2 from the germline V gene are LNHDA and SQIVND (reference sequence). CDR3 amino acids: CASSMRRQGSQPQHF. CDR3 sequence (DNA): TGTGCCAGTAGTATGAGAAGACAGGGGAGTCAGCCCCAGCATTTT.

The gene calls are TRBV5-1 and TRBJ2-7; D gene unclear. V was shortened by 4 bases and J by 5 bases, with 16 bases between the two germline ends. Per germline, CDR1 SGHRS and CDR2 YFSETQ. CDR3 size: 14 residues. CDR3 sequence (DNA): TGCGCCAGCAGCGTCCGGTCTTGGGAAGACGAGCAGTACTTC. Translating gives CASSVRSWEDEQYF. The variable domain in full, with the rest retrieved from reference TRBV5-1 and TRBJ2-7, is KAGVTQTPRYLIKTRGQQVTLSCSPISGHRSVSWYQQTPGQGLQFLFEYFSETQRNKGNFPGRFSGRQFSNSRSEMNVSTLELGDSALYLCASSVRSWEDEQYFGPGTRLTVT.

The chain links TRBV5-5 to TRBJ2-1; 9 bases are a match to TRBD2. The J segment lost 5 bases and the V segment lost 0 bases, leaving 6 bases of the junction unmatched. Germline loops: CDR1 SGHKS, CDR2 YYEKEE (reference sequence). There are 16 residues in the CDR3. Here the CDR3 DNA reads TGTGCCAGCAGCTTGGCGGCGGGGGGGCCTAACAATGAGCAGTTCTTC. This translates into CASSLAAGGPNNEQFF.

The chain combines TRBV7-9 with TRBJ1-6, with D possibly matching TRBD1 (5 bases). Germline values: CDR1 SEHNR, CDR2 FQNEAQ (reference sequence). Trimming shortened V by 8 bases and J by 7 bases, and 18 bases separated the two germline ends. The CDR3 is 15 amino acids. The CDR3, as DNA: TGTGCCAGCGCCCCGGAGGGACTAAGGAATTCACCCCTCCACTTT. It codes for CASAPEGLRNSPLHF.

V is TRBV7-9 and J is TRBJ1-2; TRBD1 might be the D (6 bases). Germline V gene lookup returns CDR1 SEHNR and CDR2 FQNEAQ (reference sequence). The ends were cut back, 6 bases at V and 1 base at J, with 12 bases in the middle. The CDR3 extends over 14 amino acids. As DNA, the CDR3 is TGTGCCAGCAGTTGGGACACCCGTAACTATGGCTACACCTTC. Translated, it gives CASSWDTRNYGYTF. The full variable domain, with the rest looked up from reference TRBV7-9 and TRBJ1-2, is DTGVSQNPRHKITKRGQNVTFRCDPISEHNRLYWYRQTLGQGPEFLTYFQNEAQLEKSRLLSDRFSAERPKGSFSTLEIQRTEQGDSAMYLCASSWDTRNYGYTFGSGTRLTVV.

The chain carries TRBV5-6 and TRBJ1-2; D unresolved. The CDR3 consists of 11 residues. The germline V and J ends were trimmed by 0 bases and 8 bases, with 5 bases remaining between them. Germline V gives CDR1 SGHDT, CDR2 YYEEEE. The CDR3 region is CASSLGPGYTF. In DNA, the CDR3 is TGTGCCAGCAGCTTGGGACCAGGCTACACCTTC. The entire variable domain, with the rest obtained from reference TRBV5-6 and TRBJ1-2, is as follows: DAGVTQSPTHLIKTRGQQVTLRCSPKSGHDTVSWYQQALGQGPQFIFQYYEEEERQRGNFPDRFSGHQFPNYSSELNVNALLLGDSALYLCASSLGPGYTFGSGTRLTVV.

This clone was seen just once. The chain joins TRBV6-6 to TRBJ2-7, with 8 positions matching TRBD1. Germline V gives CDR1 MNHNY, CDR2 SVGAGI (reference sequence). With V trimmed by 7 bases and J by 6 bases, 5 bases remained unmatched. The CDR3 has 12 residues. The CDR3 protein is CASNRGDSEQYF. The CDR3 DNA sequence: TGTGCCAGCAACAGGGGGGATTCCGAGCAGTACTTC.

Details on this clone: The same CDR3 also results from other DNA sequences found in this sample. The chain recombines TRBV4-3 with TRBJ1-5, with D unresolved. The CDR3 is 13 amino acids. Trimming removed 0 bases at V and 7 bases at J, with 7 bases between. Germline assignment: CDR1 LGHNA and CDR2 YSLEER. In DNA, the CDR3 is TGCGCCAGCAGCCAAGAAGTTGGGCAGCCCCAGCATTTT. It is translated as CASSQEVGQPQHF.

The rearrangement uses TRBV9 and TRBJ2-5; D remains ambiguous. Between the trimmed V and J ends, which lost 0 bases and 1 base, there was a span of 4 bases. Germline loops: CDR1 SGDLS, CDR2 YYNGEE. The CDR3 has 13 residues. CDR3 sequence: CASSVGGQETQYF. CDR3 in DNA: TGTGCCAGCAGCGTAGGGGGCCAAGAGACCCAGTACTTC.

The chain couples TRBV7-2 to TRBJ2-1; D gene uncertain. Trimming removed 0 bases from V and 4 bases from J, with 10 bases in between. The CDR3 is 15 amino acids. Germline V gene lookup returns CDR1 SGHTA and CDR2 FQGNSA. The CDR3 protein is CASSLALLAYNEQFF. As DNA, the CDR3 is TGTGCCAGCAGCTTAGCCCTCCTTGCTTACAATGAGCAGTTCTTC. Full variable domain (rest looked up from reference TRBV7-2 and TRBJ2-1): GAGVSQSPSNKVTEKGKDVELRCDPISGHTALYWYRQSLGQGLEFLIYFQGNSAPDKSGLPSDRFSAERTGGSVSTLTIQRTQQEDSAVYLCASSLALLAYNEQFFGPGTRLTVL.

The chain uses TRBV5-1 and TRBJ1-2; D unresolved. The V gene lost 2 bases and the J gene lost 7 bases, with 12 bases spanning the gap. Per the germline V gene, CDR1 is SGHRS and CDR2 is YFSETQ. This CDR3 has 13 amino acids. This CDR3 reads CASSFEGGSGYTF. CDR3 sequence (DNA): TGCGCCAGCAGCTTTGAGGGAGGGAGTGGCTACACCTTC.

CDR3 sequence: CASSLAARGTLNTEAFF. The CDR3 DNA follows: TGTGCCAGCAGCTTGGCCGCCAGGGGAACTCTGAACACTGAAGCTTTCTTT. The V gene is TRBV5-4, the J gene TRBJ1-1, with D possibly matching TRBD1 (6 bases). Trimming took 0 bases from V and 0 from J, leaving 15 bases between them. Germline CDR1 is SGHNT and CDR2 is YYREEE (reference sequence). The CDR3 is made up of 17 amino acids.

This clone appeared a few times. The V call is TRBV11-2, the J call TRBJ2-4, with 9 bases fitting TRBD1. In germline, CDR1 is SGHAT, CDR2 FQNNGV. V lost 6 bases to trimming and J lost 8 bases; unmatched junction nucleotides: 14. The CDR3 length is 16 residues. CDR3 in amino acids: CASSSRTGQGGDIQYF. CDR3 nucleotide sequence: TGTGCCAGCAGTTCACGCACGGGACAGGGTGGAGACATTCAGTACTTC.

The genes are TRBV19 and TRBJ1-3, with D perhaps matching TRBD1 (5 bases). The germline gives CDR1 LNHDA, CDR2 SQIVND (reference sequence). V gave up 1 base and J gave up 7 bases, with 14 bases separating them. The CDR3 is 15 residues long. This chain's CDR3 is CASSIVKTARNTIYF. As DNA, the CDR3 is TGTGCCAGTAGTATAGTCAAGACAGCCCGGAACACCATATATTTT.

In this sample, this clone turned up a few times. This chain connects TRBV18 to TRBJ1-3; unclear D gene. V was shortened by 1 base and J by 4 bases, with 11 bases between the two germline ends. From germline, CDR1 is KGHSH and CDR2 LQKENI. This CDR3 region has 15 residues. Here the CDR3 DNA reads TGTGCCAGCTCACCACAGGGAGGTGCGGGAAACACCATATATTTT. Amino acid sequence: CASSPQGGAGNTIYF. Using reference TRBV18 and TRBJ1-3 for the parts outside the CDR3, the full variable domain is NAGVMQNPRHLVRRRGQEARLRCSPMKGHSHVYWYRQLPEEGLKFMVYLQKENIIDESGMPKERFSAEFPKEGPSILRIQQVVRGDSAAYFCASSPQGGAGNTIYFGEGSWLTVV.

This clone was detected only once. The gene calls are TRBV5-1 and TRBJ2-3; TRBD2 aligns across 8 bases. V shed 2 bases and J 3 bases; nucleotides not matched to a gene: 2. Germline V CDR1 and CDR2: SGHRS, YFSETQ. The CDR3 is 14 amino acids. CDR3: CASSFTSGTDTQYF. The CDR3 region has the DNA TGCGCCAGCAGCTTTACTAGCGGAACAGATACGCAGTATTTT.

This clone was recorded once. The DNA of the CDR3 is TGTGCCAGCAGTGAATTAGGCAGGGAGGACACCGGGGAGCTGTTTTTT. Translating it yields CASSELGREDTGELFF. The V and J genes are TRBV25-1 and TRBJ2-2, with D perhaps TRBD2 (6 bases). V lost 1 base to trimming and J lost 3 bases, with 12 bases between them. Germline V gene lookup returns CDR1 MGHDK and CDR2 SYGVNS. There are 16 residues in the CDR3.

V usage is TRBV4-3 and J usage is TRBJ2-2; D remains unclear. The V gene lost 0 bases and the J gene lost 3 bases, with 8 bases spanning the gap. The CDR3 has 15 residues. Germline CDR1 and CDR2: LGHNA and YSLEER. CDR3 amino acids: CASSQDLGYTGELFF. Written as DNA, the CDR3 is TGCGCCAGCAGCCAAGATCTTGGGTACACCGGGGAGCTGTTTTTT.

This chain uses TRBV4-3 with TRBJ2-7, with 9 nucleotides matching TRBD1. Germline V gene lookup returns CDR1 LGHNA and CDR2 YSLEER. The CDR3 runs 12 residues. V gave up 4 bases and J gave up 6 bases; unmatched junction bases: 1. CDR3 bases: TGCGCCAGCAGCCTGGACAGGGGCGAGCAGTACTTC. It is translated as CASSLDRGEQYF.